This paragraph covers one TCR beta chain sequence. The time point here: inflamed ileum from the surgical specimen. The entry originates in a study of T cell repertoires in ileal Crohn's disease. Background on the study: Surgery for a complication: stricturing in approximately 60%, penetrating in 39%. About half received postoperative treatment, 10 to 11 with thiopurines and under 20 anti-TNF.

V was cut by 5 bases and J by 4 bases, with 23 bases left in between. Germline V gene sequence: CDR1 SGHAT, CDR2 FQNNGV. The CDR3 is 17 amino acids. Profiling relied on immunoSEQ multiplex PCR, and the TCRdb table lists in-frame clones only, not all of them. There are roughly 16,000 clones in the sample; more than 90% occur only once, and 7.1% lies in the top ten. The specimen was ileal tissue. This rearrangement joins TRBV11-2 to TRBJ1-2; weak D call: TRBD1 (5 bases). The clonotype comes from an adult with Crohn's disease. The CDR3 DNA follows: TGTGCCAGCAGCCCAACCTCCGGGACTCCGGTAGCCTATGGCTACACCTTC. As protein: CASSPTSGTPVAYGYTF.